Listed below are T cell receptor beta chains from one sample, sequenced in a study of T cell responses to AZD1222 COVID-19 vaccine. The method was immunoSEQ multiplex PCR; TCRdb's version includes in-frame clones alone and lacks a portion of them. The table shows approximately 140,000 clones, with roughly 92% occurring only once. The input for sequencing was peripheral blood, taken on day 0 of AZD1222 vaccination. The receptors were sampled from an adult in good health. Both conserved end residues are part of each CDR3. Each record gives: J gene, V gene, CDR3 protein.

>TRBJ2-3|TRBV5-1
CASSYRDRIADTQYF
>TRBJ2-1|TRBV6-2/TRBV6-3
CASSYSNTYNEQFF
>TRBJ1-1|TRBV28
CASSSDTLGGTEAFF
>TRBJ1-1|TRBV5-5
CASGPNRDTEAFF
>TRBJ2-1|TRBV19
CASSGDSFNEQFF
>TRBJ1-1|TRBV13
CASSRGLFRRKNTEAFF
>TRBJ1-2|TRBV3-1/TRBV3-2
CASSQANYGYTF
>TRBJ1-2|TRBV4-2
CASSQGRSYNYGYTF
>TRBJ2-3|TRBV7-2
CASSLGTPRTDTQYF
>TRBJ2-3|TRBV6-4
CASRREGTDTQYF
>TRBJ1-1|TRBV29-1
CSARETRWTEAFF
>TRBJ2-2|TRBV4-1
CASSVTSGLYTGELFF
>TRBJ1-2|TRBV18
CASSPTSQQGYYGYTF
>TRBJ1-1|TRBV7-8
CASSTGRNTEAFF
>TRBJ1-2|TRBV9
CASSPYNTNYGYTF
>TRBJ2-1|TRBV5-1
CASSLRSSDEQFF
>TRBJ1-2|TRBV12-2
CASLASCRNYGYTF
>TRBJ1-1|TRBV5-8
CASSFGTRAFF
>TRBJ2-2|TRBV12-3/TRBV12-4
CASRTGNTGELFF
>TRBJ1-3|TRBV4-1
CASSRNLRRTARENTIYF
>TRBJ1-1|TRBV6-5
CASTPRGKSEAFF
>TRBJ1-2|TRBV28
CASSTGQGPYGYTF
>TRBJ1-3|TRBV5-5
CASSSPMQGVNTIYF
>TRBJ2-2|TRBV28
CASRDRVTGELFF
>TRBJ2-2|TRBV18
CASSPRGNHGELFF
>TRBJ1-5|TRBV10-3
CAISSGFGERSNQPQHF
>TRBJ1-1|TRBV28
CASSFYIMNTEAFF
>TRBJ1-1|TRBV7-9
CASSRPRDTEAFF
>TRBJ1-2|TRBV2
CASSEGTADGYTF
>TRBJ2-2|TRBV9
CASSVYTGELFF
>TRBJ1-1|TRBV5-1
CASRRGDGLQAEAFF
>TRBJ2-5|TRBV3-1/TRBV3-2
CASSQGLTGRWETQYF
>TRBJ1-2|TRBV13
CASSLWGRAANYGYTF
>TRBJ2-1|TRBV10-2
CASSDGYEQFF
>TRBJ1-3|TRBV7-9
CASSLATGGSGNTIYF
>TRBJ1-1|TRBV27
CASSPQGAEAFF
>TRBJ2-1|TRBV4-3
CASSQDPAGGRNEQFF
>TRBJ2-5|TRBV4-1
CASSQDRETQYF
>TRBJ2-1|TRBV29-1
CSVELAVTYNEQFF
>TRBJ1-2|TRBV3-1/TRBV3-2
CASSQAWDRANYGYTF
>TRBJ1-6|TRBV19
CASSSDSVRTYNSPLHF
>TRBJ1-2|TRBV7-2
CASSSYRGRRSNYGYTF
>TRBJ1-5|TRBV19
CASSITGNQPQHF
>TRBJ1-2|TRBV15
CATSPYRDNRGYTF
>TRBJ2-2|TRBV6-5
CASSRLINTGELFF
>TRBJ2-1|TRBV6-5
CASSRGHEQFF
>TRBJ1-1|TRBV5-1
CASMWTENTEAFF
>TRBJ1-2|TRBV6-1
CASSDLRVFNYGYTF
>TRBJ2-2|TRBV27
CASSLKVGSVTGELFF
>TRBJ1-2|TRBV6-2/TRBV6-3
CASSSLGTAGGYTF
>TRBJ1-4|TRBV19
CASSPTVGNEKLFF
>TRBJ2-5|TRBV9
CASSVGLAEETQYF
>TRBJ1-2|TRBV6-2/TRBV6-3
CASSDGAKLGYTF
>TRBJ1-6|TRBV4-1
CASSQFNPFGVLNSPLHF
>TRBJ2-2|TRBV4-1
CASSDRRGGGELFF